This entry lists 10 T cell receptor beta chains sequenced from one sample in a study of blood T cells in healthy people across ages. The use of a sample-barcoded 5' primer and a J-beta primer mix characterized a second PCR of roughly 7 to 11 cycles. TCRdb passed the 5' RACE reads through MiXCR, listing each CDR3 protein once. The table records 1,500,000 or so distinct CDR3 sequences, 35% to 45% of them present only once. The material sequenced was blood. The receptors stem from a woman between 18 and 29 years old in good health.

The chain links TRBV11-2 to TRBJ2-5; D call uncertain. Trimming took off 7 bases at V and 11 bases at J, with 14 bases between the two ends. The CDR3 has 11 residues. CDR1 is SGHAT and CDR2 is FQNNGV in the germline V gene. CDR3 residues: CASTPKNEQYF. The CDR3 DNA reads as TGTGCCAGCACCCCGAAGAATGAGCAGTACTTC. Filled out from reference TRBV11-2 and TRBJ2-5, the complete variable domain reads EAGVAQSPRYKIIEKRQSVAFWCNPISGHATLYWYQQILGQGPKLLIQFQNNGVVDDSQLPKDRFSAERLKGVDSTLKIQPAKLEDSAVYLCASTPKNEQYFGPGTRLLVL.

This rearrangement joins TRBV11-2 to TRBJ2-7, with D perhaps being TRBD1 or TRBD2 (6 bases each). Germline loops: CDR1 SGHAT, CDR2 FQNNGV. V gave up 5 bases and J gave up 6 bases, with 14 bases separating them. The CDR3 spans 13 residues. The CDR3 DNA sequence: TGTGCCAGCAGCGATATCTGGGGGGCCGAGCAGTACTTC. Its protein is CASSDIWGAEQYF.

The chain couples TRBV12-3 or TRBV12-4 to TRBJ2-3; 7 positions match TRBD1. The length of the CDR3 is 16 residues. The V gene end was trimmed by 5 bases and the J gene end by 2 bases; junction bases not matched to a gene: 10. The CDR3 DNA follows: TGTGCCAGCAGTGCCTCCCGAGGGGGCTCCACAGATACGCAGTATTTT. Its translation: CASSASRGGSTDTQYF.

The chain employs TRBV7-2 and TRBJ1-4, with a possible D match to TRBD1 (6 bases). The V gene's germline CDR1 is SGHTA and CDR2 FQGNSA. The CDR3 is made up of 15 amino acids. V lost 5 bases, J lost 6 bases, and 16 bases lay in between. The CDR3 region has the DNA TGTGCCAGCAGCCGAACAGGGCCACCGGATGAAAAACTGTTTTTT. Protein: CASSRTGPPDEKLFF.

This clonotype has just a few counts. The genes are TRBV7-8 and TRBJ2-1, with D unresolved. From germline, CDR1 is SGHVS and CDR2 FQNEAQ. Trimming took 4 bases from V and 1 from J, leaving 8 bases between them. CDR3 length: 14 amino acids. The CDR3 DNA is TGTGCCAGCAGCTCCTCACGTTCCTACAATGAGCAGTTCTTC. This encodes CASSSSRSYNEQFF.

CDR3 nucleotide sequence: TGTGCCATCAGTGAGTCAGGGCGGGGGGGCCCATCCGAGCAGTACTTC. It yields the protein CAISESGRGGPSEQYF. This chain uses TRBV10-3 with TRBJ2-7; 9 nucleotides agree with TRBD2. CDR3 length: 16 amino acids. Losses at the gene ends were 0 bases for V and 6 bases for J; bases not matched to a gene: 9. Germline V CDR1 and CDR2: ENHRY, SYGVKD.

This clonotype showed up just a few times. The V call is TRBV20-1, the J call TRBJ2-2; TRBD1 aligns across 9 bases. CDR3 size: 15 residues. Losses at the gene ends were 3 bases for V and 3 bases for J; bases not matched to a gene: 5. CDR1 is DFQATT and CDR2 is SNEGSKA in the germline V gene (reference sequence). CDR3 bases: TGCAGTGCTAGTAGACAGGGGGATCACACCGGGGAGCTGTTTTTT. It encodes CSASRQGDHTGELFF.

The rearrangement uses TRBV7-2 and TRBJ2-1; perhaps TRBD1 as D (6 bases). Germline CDR1 SGHTA, CDR2 FQGNSA. Trimming pared 5 bases from V and 5 bases from J, leaving 28 bases between. This CDR3 is 19 amino acids long. The CDR3 protein is CTSSHGLGAGKGDNNEQFF. In DNA, the CDR3 is TGTACCAGCAGCCACGGGTTAGGGGCGGGCAAGGGGGATAACAATGAGCAGTTCTTC.

The rearrangement joins TRBV7-2 to TRBJ2-1, with D hard to call. This CDR3 contains 13 residues. CDR1 and CDR2 from the germline V gene are SGHTA and FQGNSA. Trimming took off 5 bases at V and 6 bases at J, with 11 bases between the two ends. CDR3 sequence (DNA): TGTGCCAGCAGCCCTGCTGGCTCCAATGAGCAGTTCTTC. Its protein product is CASSPAGSNEQFF. Based on the CDR3 plus reference TRBV7-2 and TRBJ2-1, the full variable domain is GAGVSQSPSNKVTEKGKDVELRCDPISGHTALYWYRQSLGQGLEFLIYFQGNSAPDKSGLPSDRFSAERTGGSVSTLTIQRTQQEDSAVYLCASSPAGSNEQFFGPGTRLTVL.

The CDR3 nucleotides are TGTGCCAGCAGTCTATTGACAGGTCTGACCCAGTACTTC. Its protein is CASSLLTGLTQYF. The chain links TRBV12-3 or TRBV12-4 to TRBJ2-5; D perhaps matches TRBD1 (6 bases). Trimming stripped 5 bases from V and 7 bases from J, with 14 bases between. CDR3 length: 13 amino acids.